This is a list of T cell receptor beta chains from one sample in a study of blood T cell repertoires in COVID-19. Using immunoSEQ multiplex PCR, the repertoire was profiled, and TCRdb retains in-frame clones only, with some absent. The sample lists about 320,000 clones; about nine tenths were seen once. Material: PBMCs or T cells enriched from blood (not recorded which). The receptors derive from a man aged 60 to 69 who had recovered from COVID-19. CDR3s include the opening cysteine and the closing phenylalanine or tryptophan. Each record gives: J gene, D gene, V gene, clone size, CDR3 protein, CDR3 DNA. A D gene is named only where the DNA matches it firmly. Some rows mark clone size as missing; the rest say once, few, many or name a class of expanded clone.

TRBJ2-7	NA	TRBV5-4	NA	CASSLVASASYEQYF	TGTGCCAGCAGCTTGGTGGCTAGCGCCTCCTACGAGCAGTACTTC
TRBJ2-1	NA	TRBV19	NA	CASSIRDFENEQFF	TGTGCCAGTAGTATACGGGACTTCGAAAATGAGCAGTTCTTC
TRBJ2-1	NA	TRBV5-6	NA	CASTVGGNEQFF	TGTGCCAGCACCGTAGGAGGAAATGAGCAGTTCTTC
TRBJ1-1	NA	TRBV19	NA	CASSIGRAAGGTEAFF	TGTGCCAGTAGTATTGGCCGGGCAGCGGGGGGCACTGAAGCTTTCTTT
TRBJ1-5	TRBD1	TRBV6-5	NA	CASSYSGQGGTQPQHF	TGTGCCAGCAGTTACTCAGGACAGGGGGGAACTCAGCCCCAGCATTTT
TRBJ2-7	TRBD2	TRBV6-5	NA	CASIRGTSPYEQYF	TGTGCCAGCATAAGAGGGACTAGTCCCTACGAGCAGTACTTC
TRBJ2-3	NA	TRBV15	NA	CATSRGVLGLLIGQYF	TGTGCCACCAGCAGAGGAGTCCTAGGCCTCCTTATTGGGCAGTATTTT
TRBJ2-2	TRBD1	TRBV18	NA	CASSPTGTGGNTGELFF	TGTGCCAGCTCACCAACCGGGACAGGGGGCAACACCGGGGAGCTGTTTTTT
TRBJ2-3	NA	TRBV24-1	NA	CATSDPGSPRSSTDTQYF	TGTGCCACCAGTGATCCAGGGTCCCCTAGATCTAGCACAGATACGCAGTATTTT
TRBJ2-1	TRBD2	TRBV7-9	NA	CASSLVSGRAYNEQFF	TGTGCCAGCAGCTTAGTAAGCGGGAGGGCCTACAATGAGCAGTTCTTC
TRBJ2-7	NA	TRBV18	NA	CASSPAGGSDSEQYF	TGTGCCAGCTCACCCGCGGGCGGATCCGACTCCGAGCAGTACTTC
TRBJ1-2	NA	TRBV6-5	NA	CASNRQALGYTF	TGTGCCAGCAATCGCCAGGCCCTGGGCTACACCTTC
TRBJ1-2	NA	TRBV3-1/TRBV3-2	NA	CASTKGGRLGGYTF	TGTGCCAGCACCAAAGGGGGTCGACTGGGAGGCTACACCTTC
TRBJ1-6	NA	TRBV6-1	NA	CASSDQTAYNSPLHF	TGTGCCAGCAGTGATCAGACAGCCTATAATTCACCCCTCCACTTT
TRBJ1-6	NA	TRBV27	NA	CASRDPRERNNSPLHF	TGTGCCAGCAGGGACCCCAGGGAACGTAATAATTCACCCCTCCACTTT
TRBJ2-1	TRBD2	TRBV24-1	NA	CATSDGGLAVYNEQFF	TGTGCCACCAGTGATGGGGGACTAGCGGTCTACAATGAGCAGTTCTTC
TRBJ2-4	TRBD2	TRBV19	NA	CASSIVGGGNIQYF	TGTGCCAGTAGTATCGTGGGGGGGGGAAACATTCAGTACTTC
TRBJ2-1	TRBD1	TRBV24-1	NA	CATSDPGITGGYNEQFF	TGTGCCACCAGTGACCCGGGCATAACAGGGGGCTACAATGAGCAGTTCTTC
TRBJ2-7	NA	TRBV1	NA	CTSSQESTSGSVDEQYF	TGCACCAGCAGCCAAGAATCGACTAGCGGGAGTGTCGACGAGCAGTACTTC
TRBJ2-5	NA	TRBV11-2	NA	CASSLESLVAGKETQYF	TGTGCCAGCAGCTTAGAAAGTTTGGTGGCAGGGAAAGAGACCCAGTACTTC
TRBJ1-1	TRBD1	TRBV7-6	NA	CASSLVRFPRQGVPEAFF	TGTGCCAGCAGCTTAGTCCGTTTCCCGCGACAGGGGGTCCCTGAAGCTTTCTTT
TRBJ1-1	TRBD1	TRBV28	once	CASSSTGYRGEAFF	TGTGCCAGCAGTTCGACAGGGTACCGGGGTGAAGCTTTCTTT
TRBJ2-7	TRBD2	TRBV6-5	NA	CASRPSGSQDEQYF	TGTGCCAGCAGACCGAGCGGGAGTCAGGACGAGCAGTACTTC
TRBJ2-7	TRBD2	TRBV3-1/TRBV3-2	NA	CASSQRGAGGYEQYF	TGTGCCAGCAGCCAGAGGGGAGCGGGAGGTTACGAGCAGTACTTC
TRBJ2-2	NA	TRBV7-3	NA	CASSFSNTGELFF	TGTGCCAGCAGCTTCTCGAACACCGGGGAGCTGTTTTTT
TRBJ2-2	NA	TRBV6-1	NA	CASSEVASAADTGELFF	TGTGCCAGCAGTGAAGTAGCTTCGGCTGCGGACACCGGGGAGCTGTTTTTT
TRBJ2-3	TRBD1	TRBV29-1	NA	CSATLGTGVVGTDTQYF	TGCAGCGCTACCCTTGGGACAGGGGTTGTCGGCACAGATACGCAGTATTTT
TRBJ2-3	NA	TRBV6-2/TRBV6-3	NA	CASSYALDGGETDTQYF	TGTGCCAGCAGTTACGCCCTTGACGGGGGTGAGACAGATACGCAGTATTTT
TRBJ1-1	NA	TRBV19	NA	CASSNQRIEAFF	TGTGCCAGTAGTAACCAGCGAATTGAAGCTTTCTTT
TRBJ2-2	NA	TRBV18	NA	CASSPRQGNTGELFF	TGTGCCAGCTCACCACGGCAGGGAAACACCGGGGAGCTGTTTTTT
TRBJ2-7	NA	TRBV18	few	CASSGETYEQYF	TGTGCCAGCTCTGGAGAGACCTACGAGCAGTACTTC
TRBJ1-4	TRBD1	TRBV6-5	NA	CASRQQGYGEKLFF	TGTGCCAGCAGGCAACAGGGGTATGGTGAAAAACTGTTTTTT
TRBJ1-2	NA	TRBV28	NA	CASGSGTRNYGYTF	TGTGCCAGCGGATCCGGGACACGCAACTATGGCTACACCTTC
TRBJ2-1	TRBD1	TRBV11-1	NA	CASSLRQGRGNEQFF	TGTGCCAGCAGCCTCCGACAGGGACGGGGAAATGAGCAGTTCTTC
TRBJ1-2	NA	TRBV19	NA	CASSTQQGTTSYTF	TGTGCCAGTAGTACCCAACAGGGCACGACGAGCTACACCTTC
TRBJ1-2	TRBD1	TRBV4-1	NA	CASSRLQGAQDYGYTF	TGCGCCAGCAGCCGACTACAGGGGGCGCAGGACTATGGCTACACCTTC
TRBJ2-2	NA	TRBV9	NA	CASSLPQDSVAGELFF	TGTGCCAGCAGCCTCCCCCAGGACTCCGTGGCCGGGGAGCTGTTTTTT
TRBJ1-1	TRBD1	TRBV19	NA	CASSAWGQGALGTEAFF	TGTGCCAGTAGTGCCTGGGGACAGGGGGCGCTGGGCACTGAAGCTTTCTTT
TRBJ1-1	NA	TRBV12-5	NA	CARSPSGGRRTEAFF	TGTGCTAGATCTCCTTCGGGGGGTCGGCGCACTGAAGCTTTCTTT
TRBJ2-1	TRBD2	TRBV24-1	NA	CATSDLQAGNYNEQFF	TGTGCCACCAGTGACCTCCAAGCGGGAAACTACAATGAGCAGTTCTTC
TRBJ1-4	TRBD1	TRBV5-1	NA	CASSLDRGKYYEKLFF	TGCGCCAGCAGCTTGGACAGGGGGAAGTATTATGAAAAACTGTTTTTT
TRBJ2-2	NA	TRBV7-2	once	CASSLEFSPSHTGELFF	TGTGCCAGCAGCTTAGAATTTTCACCCAGTCACACCGGGGAGCTGTTTTTT
TRBJ2-7	NA	TRBV14	NA	CASSSQRGGPYEQYF	TGTGCCAGCAGCTCCCAACGGGGAGGACCCTACGAGCAGTACTTC